This is a list of T cell receptor beta chains from one sample in a study of shared clonotypes between healthy human individuals. Profiling relied on immunoSEQ multiplex PCR, and the TCRdb table lists in-frame clones only, not all of them. The repertoire consists of about 2.1 million clones, with 90% to 95% occurring once and the leading ten covering 1.7%. The source material was naive CD8+ T cells from PBMCs. Receptor source: a man younger than 35 in good health. Some clones in this sample may be carry-over from other donors' samples. Both conserved end residues are part of each CDR3. D genes are given only for firm matches. Some rows mark clone size as missing; the rest say once, few, many or name a class of expanded clone.

TRBJ1-2 TRBV7-9 . . CAFQWGPYGYTF TGTGCCTTTCAATGGGGTCCCTATGGCTACACCTTC
TRBJ1-2 TRBV15 TRBD1 . CATSRPSTGTGHHGYTF TGTGCCACCAGCAGACCTTCTACCGGGACAGGGCACCATGGCTACACCTTC
TRBJ1-1 TRBV10-3 TRBD1 . CAIKYQGADTEAFF TGTGCCATCAAGTACCAGGGGGCTGACACTGAAGCTTTCTTT
TRBJ2-1 TRBV5-6 . . CASSLGGASEQFF TGTGCCAGCAGCTTGGGTGGGGCGAGTGAGCAGTTCTTC
TRBJ1-2 TRBV27 . . CASSLRGQNYGYTF TGTGCCAGCAGTTTAAGGGGCCAAAACTATGGCTACACCTTC
TRBJ1-5 TRBV27 . . CASGRTGSGQPQHF TGTGCCAGCGGCAGGACCGGCAGCGGGCAGCCCCAGCATTTT
TRBJ2-7 TRBV5-5 . . CASSPGPRAYEQYF TGTGCCAGCAGCCCGGGACCGAGGGCCTACGAGCAGTACTTC
TRBJ2-7 TRBV2 . . CASIGSNPEQYF TGTGCCAGCATCGGGTCCAACCCGGAGCAGTACTTC
TRBJ1-3 TRBV7-2 . . CASSLTGFLSGNTIYF TGTGCCAGCAGCTTAACAGGGTTTCTATCTGGAAACACCATATATTTT
TRBJ2-7 TRBV7-9 TRBD1 . CASSLGTDSYEQYF TGTGCCAGCAGCTTGGGGACAGACTCCTACGAGCAGTACTTC
TRBJ1-4 TRBV28 . . CASIGTNEKLFF TGTGCCAGTATTGGGACTAATGAAAAACTGTTTTTT
TRBJ2-1 TRBV15 . . CATSGGILNEQFF TGTGCCACCAGCGGCGGGATCTTAAATGAGCAGTTCTTC
TRBJ2-3 TRBV27 TRBD1 . CASSLHDAGTGTSTDTQYF TGTGCCAGCAGTCTACACGATGCCGGGACAGGGACTAGCACAGATACGCAGTATTTT
TRBJ2-7 TRBV29-1 . once CSAQGPWEQYF TGCAGCGCCCAGGGGCCTTGGGAGCAGTACTTC
TRBJ2-5 TRBV25-1 . . CASSEYGAHGVLQETQYF TGTGCCAGCAGTGAATATGGGGCCCACGGGGTTCTACAAGAGACCCAGTACTTC
TRBJ1-2 TRBV10-2 TRBD1 . CATRDSLNYGYTF TGCGCCACTCGGGACAGCCTTAACTATGGCTACACCTTC
TRBJ1-3 TRBV19 . . CASSIDGVSGNTIYF TGTGCCAGTAGTATAGACGGCGTCTCTGGAAACACCATATATTTT
TRBJ2-1 TRBV27 . . CASSLDYRNEQFF TGTGCCAGCAGTTTGGACTACAGGAATGAGCAGTTCTTC
TRBJ2-7 TRBV4-3 . . CASSQGRWGAGYEQYF TGCGCCAGCAGCCAAGGGAGGTGGGGGGCGGGCTACGAGCAGTACTTC
TRBJ2-7 TRBV9 TRBD1 . CASSVGGTASYEQYF TGTGCCAGCAGCGTAGGTGGGACAGCTTCCTACGAGCAGTACTTC
TRBJ2-7 TRBV11-2 TRBD1 . CASSYTGQGREQYF TGTGCCAGCAGCTATACGGGACAGGGGCGCGAGCAGTACTTC
TRBJ1-2 TRBV5-5 TRBD1 . CASSSTKGQLNYGYTF TGTGCCAGCAGCTCTACGAAGGGACAGCTCAACTATGGCTACACCTTC
TRBJ1-1 TRBV29-1 . . CSARQGEAFF TGCAGCGCCCGTCAGGGTGAAGCTTTCTTT
TRBJ2-7 TRBV14 . . CASSPGLSYEQYF TGTGCCAGCAGCCCAGGACTCTCCTACGAGCAGTACTTC
TRBJ2-7 TRBV5-8 . once CASSPGGSGYEQYF TGTGCCAGCAGCCCAGGGGGTAGCGGGTACGAGCAGTACTTC
TRBJ2-1 TRBV28 TRBD2 once CASSYRSGGLNNEQFF TGTGCCAGCAGCTATCGGTCGGGGGGGCTCAACAATGAGCAGTTCTTC
TRBJ1-2 TRBV28 . . CASSPPIGGMISYGYTF TGTGCCAGCAGTCCCCCCATCGGGGGAATGATAAGTTATGGCTACACCTTC
TRBJ1-1 TRBV9 . . CASSEWGADTEAFF TGTGCCAGCAGCGAGTGGGGGGCTGACACTGAAGCTTTCTTT
TRBJ1-1 TRBV7-8 . once CASSLGVRATEAFF TGTGCCAGCAGCTTAGGTGTGAGGGCCACTGAAGCTTTCTTT
TRBJ2-7 TRBV4-2 . . CASSQATPSREQYF TGTGCCAGCAGCCAAGCGACTCCATCTCGGGAGCAGTACTTC
TRBJ2-7 TRBV27 TRBD1 few CASSLTGTYEQYF TGTGCCAGCAGTTTGACAGGGACCTACGAGCAGTACTTC
TRBJ2-3 TRBV10-2 TRBD2 . CASSDSLAGGMLTDTQYF TGCGCCAGCAGTGATAGTCTAGCGGGAGGGATGTTAACAGATACGCAGTATTTT
TRBJ2-1 TRBV5-1 TRBD2 . CASWTSGNRLDEQFF TGCGCCAGCTGGACTAGCGGAAACCGTTTGGATGAGCAGTTCTTC
TRBJ1-1 TRBV15 . . CATSRSISTGAEAFF TGTGCCACCAGCAGGTCTATCTCTACTGGGGCTGAAGCTTTCTTT
TRBJ2-7 TRBV28 TRBD1 . CASSPSDRVHEQYF TGTGCCAGCAGCCCCTCGGACAGGGTCCACGAGCAGTACTTC
TRBJ2-7 TRBV9 TRBD1 . CASSAGQGAFTYEQYF TGTGCCAGCAGCGCCGGACAGGGGGCATTTACCTACGAGCAGTACTTC
TRBJ2-1 TRBV9 TRBD1 . CASSGPGGHGEQFF TGTGCCAGCAGCGGACCAGGGGGCCACGGTGAGCAGTTCTTC
TRBJ2-6 TRBV2 . . CASSAFVSGANVLTF TGTGCCAGCAGTGCTTTTGTCTCTGGGGCCAACGTCCTGACTTTC
TRBJ2-7 TRBV28 . . CASKGFIYEQYF TGTGCCAGCAAGGGCTTCATCTACGAGCAGTACTTC
TRBJ2-2 TRBV27 . . CASSFSGLGELFF TGTGCCAGCAGTTTTTCCGGACTCGGGGAGCTGTTTTTT
TRBJ2-6 TRBV27 . . CASSLLTGVLSGANVLTF TGTGCCAGCAGTTTACTGACAGGAGTTCTCTCTGGGGCCAACGTCCTGACTTTC
TRBJ2-1 TRBV12-5 . . CASGFPGSSYNEQFF TGTGCTAGTGGTTTCCCCGGGAGTAGCTACAATGAGCAGTTCTTC